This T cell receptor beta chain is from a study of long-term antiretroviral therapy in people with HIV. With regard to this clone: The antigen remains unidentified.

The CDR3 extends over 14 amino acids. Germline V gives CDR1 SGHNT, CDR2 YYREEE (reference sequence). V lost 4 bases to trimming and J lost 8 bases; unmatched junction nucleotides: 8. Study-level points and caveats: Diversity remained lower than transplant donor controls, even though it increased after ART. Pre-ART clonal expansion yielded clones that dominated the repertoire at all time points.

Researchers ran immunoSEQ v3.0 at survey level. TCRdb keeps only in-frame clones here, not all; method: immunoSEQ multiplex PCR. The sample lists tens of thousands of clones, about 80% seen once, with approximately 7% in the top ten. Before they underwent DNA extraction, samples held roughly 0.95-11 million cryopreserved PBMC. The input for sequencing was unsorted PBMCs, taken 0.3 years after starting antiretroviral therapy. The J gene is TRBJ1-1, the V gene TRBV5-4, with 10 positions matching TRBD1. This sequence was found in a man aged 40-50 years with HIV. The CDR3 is CASSDPTGGREAFF. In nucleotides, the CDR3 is TGTGCCAGCAGCGACCCGACAGGGGGCCGAGAAGCTTTCTTT.